The 20 T cell receptor beta chains given below trace back to one sample, sequenced in a study of blood T cell repertoires in COVID-19. Clones were sequenced by immunoSEQ multiplex PCR, and TCRdb holds only the in-frame ones, with some missing. The table lists fewer than 350,000 clones, roughly nine tenths of them singletons. The specimen was peripheral blood. Every receptor here comes from a woman in her thirties with COVID-19, enrolled during active disease.

The chain links TRBV5-4 to TRBJ1-2; 8 bases match TRBD1. CDR1 SGHNT and CDR2 YYREEE come from the germline V gene (reference sequence). The CDR3 contains 14 residues. Trimming removed 5 bases from V and 2 bases from J; junction bases left unmatched: 5. CDR3 coding DNA: TGTGCCAGCAGTTCCGGGACAGGAAACTATGGCTACACCTTC. Amino acids: CASSSGTGNYGYTF.

This clone turned up a few times. The chain recombines TRBV5-8 with TRBJ1-1; 10 nucleotides align to TRBD1. Trimming took 5 bases from V and 5 from J; bases not matched to a gene: 6. Germline V CDR1 and CDR2: SGHTS, YDEGEE. This CDR3 has 14 amino acids. CDR3 coding DNA: TGTGCCAGCAGACCGACAGGGGGCTATACTGAAGCTTTCTTT. Its translation: CASRPTGGYTEAFF.

The CDR3 is CAWSYRVMAGELFF. DNA for the CDR3: TGTGCCTGGAGTTACAGGGTTATGGCCGGGGAGCTGTTTTTT. This chain joins TRBV30 and TRBJ2-2; possibly TRBD1 for D (6 bases). V lost 2 bases to trimming and J lost 6 bases, with 13 bases between them. Germline V gene sequence: CDR1 GTSNPN, CDR2 SVGIG (reference sequence). The CDR3 sequence is 14 residues long.

The J gene is TRBJ2-1, the V gene TRBV27; 9 bases fit TRBD2. There are 14 residues in the CDR3. The trim removed 6 bases at V and 9 bases at J, leaving 9 bases unmatched. Germline V gene data show CDR1 as MNHEY and CDR2 as SMNVEV (reference sequence). The CDR3 DNA sequence: TGTGCCAGCAGGGCGGGGGGGCAGTACGGTGAGCAGTTCTTC. Translating gives CASRAGGQYGEQFF.

The chain combines TRBV7-9 with TRBJ2-7, with D maybe TRBD2 (5 bases). Looked up from germline, CDR1 is SEHNR and CDR2 is FQNEAQ (reference sequence). The V gene lost 3 bases and the J gene lost 2 bases, with 8 bases spanning the gap. The CDR3 covers 13 residues. CDR3 sequence: CASSFPAAYEQYF. CDR3 sequence (DNA): TGTGCCAGCAGCTTCCCAGCGGCCTACGAGCAGTACTTC.

This chain connects TRBV28 to TRBJ1-4; possible D gene TRBD1, 5 bases. Per the germline V gene, CDR1 is MDHEN and CDR2 is SYDVKM. This CDR3 region has 15 residues. Trimming pared 3 bases from V and 0 bases from J, leaving 8 bases between. The chain's CDR3 is CASSLTAATNEKLFF. CDR3 DNA sequence: TGTGCCAGCAGTTTGACAGCCGCAACTAATGAAAAACTGTTTTTT.

The rearrangement uses TRBV20-1 and TRBJ1-4, with TRBD1 as a possible D gene (5 bases). V lost 3 bases to trimming and J lost 3 bases, with 14 bases between them. The CDR3 has 15 residues. CDR1 is DFQATT and CDR2 is SNEGSKA in the germline V gene (reference sequence). The CDR3 loop reads CSASARAYSNEKLFF. The CDR3 nucleotides are TGCAGTGCTAGTGCCAGGGCGTATTCTAATGAAAAACTGTTTTTT.

The chain employs TRBV14 and TRBJ2-3; TRBD1 aligns across 8 bases. The germline CDR1 and CDR2 sequences are SGHDN and FVKESK. J lost 3 bases, V lost 2 bases, and 4 bases had no gene match. The CDR3 totals 15 residues. The CDR3 loop reads CASSQRDRQTDTQYF. CDR3 nucleotide sequence: TGTGCCAGCAGCCAAAGGGACAGGCAGACAGATACGCAGTATTTT.

The rearrangement joins TRBV7-9 to TRBJ2-3; no reliable D call. With 5 bases removed from V and 0 bases from J, the gap between germline ends came to 6 bases. The CDR3 sequence is 13 residues long. From germline, CDR1 is SEHNR and CDR2 FQNEAQ (reference sequence). The CDR3 is CASSPSSTDTQYF. The CDR3 nucleotides read TGTGCCAGCAGCCCCTCCAGCACAGATACGCAGTATTTT.

This chain joins TRBV11-2 and TRBJ1-6; the match to TRBD1 covers 7 bases. J lost 0 bases, V lost 4 bases, and 6 bases had no gene match. The CDR3 is 17 residues long. CDR1 and CDR2 from the germline V gene are SGHAT and FQNNGV. The CDR3 reads CASSSDRSSSYNSPLHF. The CDR3 nucleotides are TGTGCCAGCAGCTCGGACAGGTCTAGCTCCTATAATTCACCCCTCCACTTT.

This chain joins TRBV9 and TRBJ2-3; the D is unclear. This CDR3 has 12 residues. Deletions cut 4 bases from V and 0 bases from J, with 3 bases between. The germline V gene has CDR1 SGDLS and CDR2 YYNGEE. The CDR3 nucleotides read TGTGCCAGCAGCCCGAGCACAGATACGCAGTATTTT. Translating it yields CASSPSTDTQYF. The full variable domain, its missing parts supplied by reference TRBV9 and TRBJ2-3, is DSGVTQTPKHLITATGQRVTLRCSPRSGDLSVYWYQQSLDQGLQFLIQYYNGEERAKGNILERFSAQQFPDLHSELNLSSLELGDSALYFCASSPSTDTQYFGPGTRLTVL.

The rearrangement joins TRBV6-4 to TRBJ2-1, with 10 bases matching TRBD1. The CDR3 is made up of 16 amino acids. J was trimmed by 6 bases and V by 0 bases; bases with no gene match: 5. The germline gives CDR1 MRHNA, CDR2 SNTAGT. CDR3 sequence reads: CASSDSPGQGSNEQFF. CDR3 in DNA: TGTGCCAGCAGTGACTCTCCGGGACAGGGGAGCAATGAGCAGTTCTTC.

V is TRBV5-1 and J is TRBJ2-5; TRBD2 matches 13 bases. Germline trimming cut 0 bases from V and 5 bases from J; bases unmatched to any gene: 4. CDR1 is SGHRS, CDR2 YFSETQ, per germline. CDR3 length: 16 amino acids. The CDR3 nucleotides read TGCGCCAGCAGCTTGGCCGGGACTAGCGGGGTCGAGACCCAGTACTTC. Translated: CASSLAGTSGVETQYF.

CDR3 DNA sequence: TGTGCCAGCAGCCCCCTTGGCAGTAACTCTGGAAACACCATATATTTT. This encodes CASSPLGSNSGNTIYF. The genes are TRBV9 and TRBJ1-3; D is unresolved. The CDR3 contains 16 residues. Trimming pared 4 bases from V and 0 bases from J, leaving 14 bases between. CDR1 SGDLS and CDR2 YYNGEE come from the germline V gene.

The chain links TRBV29-1 to TRBJ1-1; D might be TRBD1 (5 bases). Germline CDR1 reads SQVTM; CDR2 reads ANQGSEA. V lost 4 bases, J lost 0 bases, and 12 bases lay in between. The CDR3 loop spans 14 amino acids. CDR3 bases: TGCAGCGTTGCTGGTACAGGCCTGAACACTGAAGCTTTCTTT. Amino acid sequence: CSVAGTGLNTEAFF.

This chain links TRBV2 with TRBJ2-7; a possible D gene is TRBD2 (6 bases). This CDR3 is built from 13 residues. V was pared by 8 bases and J by 0 bases, with 11 bases between. Germline V gene sequence: CDR1 SNHLY, CDR2 FYNNEI. The CDR3 DNA is TGTGCCAGCCAAGGAGGGAGCTCCTACGAGCAGTACTTC. Protein: CASQGGSSYEQYF.

This clone was observed once. The chain links TRBV6-1 to TRBJ2-1; D is perhaps TRBD1 (5 bases). This CDR3 has 14 amino acids. Trimming took 0 bases from V and 4 from J, leaving 7 bases between them. Germline V CDR1 and CDR2: MNHNS, SASEGT. Here the CDR3 reads CASSEATAYNEQFF. CDR3 coding DNA: TGTGCCAGCAGTGAAGCGACAGCGTACAATGAGCAGTTCTTC.

On this clone itself: The identical CDR3 is also encoded by other nucleotide sequences in the sample. This rearrangement joins TRBV11-2 to TRBJ2-1; 10 positions agree with TRBD1. The V gene's germline CDR1 is SGHAT and CDR2 FQNNGV. The CDR3 covers 14 residues. Trimming at V came to 1 base and at J to 6 bases, leaving 0 bases not matched to a gene. The CDR3 nucleotides are TGTGCCAGCAGCTTAGGGACAGGGGGCAATGAGCAGTTCTTC. Amino acid sequence: CASSLGTGGNEQFF.

This clone was seen only once. The rearrangement joins TRBV11-2 to TRBJ2-5, with D uncertain. Per the germline V gene, CDR1 is SGHAT and CDR2 is FQNNGV. The CDR3 is 12 residues long. V lost 5 bases, J lost 3 bases, and 7 bases lay in between. Written as DNA, the CDR3 is TGTGCCAGCAGCCTAACCAAAGAGACCCAGTACTTC. Its protein product is CASSLTKETQYF.

In DNA form, the CDR3 reads TGTGCCAGCAGCCAAATCCCAGGGGGAACGAGCAATCAGCCCCAGCATTTT. Residues: CASSQIPGGTSNQPQHF. The genes are TRBV5-5 and TRBJ1-5; 7 nucleotides agree with TRBD1. This CDR3 is built from 17 residues. Germline trimming cut 4 bases from V and 1 base from J; bases unmatched to any gene: 11. Germline CDR1 SGHKS, CDR2 YYEKEE (reference sequence). The full variable domain, rest sourced from reference TRBV5-5 and TRBJ1-5, is DAGVTQSPTHLIKTRGQQVTLRCSPISGHKSVSWYQQVLGQGPQFIFQYYEKEERGRGNFPDRFSARQFPNYSSELNVNALLLGDSALYLCASSQIPGGTSNQPQHFGDGTRLSIL.